Described below is a single T cell receptor beta chain sequence and its context. The antigen remains undetermined. Employing constant-segment primers, 5'RACE generated TCR alpha and TCR beta cDNA libraries bearing sample barcodes and UMIs. TCRdb used MiXCR to reprocess the 5' RACE reads, holding one entry per CDR3 protein. The sample yields 250,000 to 350,000 distinct CDR3 sequences, roughly an eighth seen once. The data stem from a study of T-cell memory formation after mild COVID-19. Notes on the study in general: For contracting clones, CD4+ ones sat mainly in CM and EM, CD8+ in EMRA.

The CDR3 covers 15 residues. CDR1 and CDR2 from the germline V gene are MDHEN and SYDVKM. V shed 6 bases and J shed 1 base, with 16 bases lying between them. The origin of this receptor is a man aged 18-30 years who had mild COVID-19 (a few samples of this study predate the infection). Cell type and time point are not known. The chain carries TRBV28 and TRBJ2-7; D gene unclear. The sample comprised PBMCs or a T cell subset sorted from them (not recorded which). The CDR3: CASSPDTTKSYEQYV. CDR3 coding DNA: TGTGCCAGCAGCCCCGACACTACGAAATCCTACGAGCAGTACGTC.